One sample yielded the 8 T cell receptor beta chains listed below, sequenced in a study of blood T cell repertoires in COVID-19. Only in-frame clones appear in the TCRdb table, and some are missing; sequencing was by immunoSEQ multiplex PCR. The data contain 200,000 to 250,000 clones, 80% to 85% of them seen just once; the ten biggest clones take up about 2.1%. Sequencing was performed on peripheral blood. These receptors were obtained from a woman aged 55-69 years with acute or convalescent COVID-19.

The J gene is TRBJ1-5, the V gene TRBV5-1, with TRBD1 matching 9 bases. With 4 bases clipped from V and 7 bases from J, the junction kept 9 bases outside the gene matches. Germline CDR1 SGHRS, CDR2 YFSETQ. The CDR3 has 15 amino acids. CDR3: CASSQGTGSGQPQHF. The DNA for the CDR3 is TGCGCCAGCAGCCAAGGGACAGGGAGTGGGCAGCCCCAGCATTTT.

The CDR3 spells CAWSVLPSVPEAFF. CDR3 nucleotide sequence: TGTGCCTGGAGTGTACTCCCCTCGGTCCCTGAAGCTTTCTTT. This sequence joins TRBV30 and TRBJ1-1; D remains unclear. The CDR3 consists of 14 residues. V was cut by 0 bases and J by 6 bases, with 14 bases left in between. Germline CDR1 is GTSNPN and CDR2 is SVGIG (reference sequence).

A few counts support this clone. This chain connects TRBV5-1 to TRBJ2-1; weak D call: TRBD2 (5 bases). Trimming pared 3 bases from V and 7 bases from J, leaving 11 bases between. The V gene's germline CDR1 is SGHRS and CDR2 YFSETQ. The CDR3 covers 13 residues. The CDR3 nucleotides are TGCGCCAGCAGCTCACCGGGAAAAAATGAGCAGTTCTTC. The encoded protein is CASSSPGKNEQFF.

V usage is TRBV19 and J usage is TRBJ2-1, with 11 bases that match TRBD1. V was clipped by 5 bases and J by 5 bases; unmatched bases: 5. CDR1 is LNHDA and CDR2 is SQIVND in the germline V gene (reference sequence). This CDR3 region has 15 residues. Here the CDR3 reads CASSAGTGGNNEQFF. Here the CDR3 DNA reads TGTGCCAGTAGTGCCGGGACAGGGGGAAACAATGAGCAGTTCTTC.

This chain joins TRBV5-1 and TRBJ1-1; D uncertain. V lost 3 bases and J 0 bases, leaving 12 bases between the germline ends. This CDR3 comprises 15 residues. CDR1 is SGHRS and CDR2 is YFSETQ in the germline V gene. The CDR3 protein is CASSSFGEVNTEAFF. CDR3 bases: TGCGCCAGCAGCTCCTTTGGGGAGGTGAACACTGAAGCTTTCTTT.

The chain recombines TRBV28 with TRBJ1-2; D gene ambiguous. V was cut by 3 bases and J by 3 bases, with 17 bases left in between. The CDR3 is 16 amino acids. The V gene's germline CDR1 is MDHEN and CDR2 SYDVKM. CDR3 amino acids: CASSLEPRKPDYGYTF. The CDR3 DNA sequence: TGTGCCAGCAGTTTGGAGCCACGAAAACCTGACTATGGCTACACCTTC.

This chain connects TRBV6-2 or TRBV6-3 to TRBJ1-5, with unresolved D. Germline CDR1 MNHEY, CDR2 SVGEGT. This CDR3 has 15 residues. V dropped 4 bases and J dropped 0 bases, with 10 bases sitting between them. As DNA, the CDR3 is TGTGCCAGCAGTTCTTGGACTTATAGCAATCAGCCCCAGCATTTT. Translating it yields CASSSWTYSNQPQHF.

The rearrangement uses TRBV30 and TRBJ1-6; a weak D match, TRBD1 (6 bases). The CDR3 totals 15 residues. Trimming stripped 0 bases from V and 4 bases from J, with 10 bases between. CDR1 GTSNPN and CDR2 SVGIG come from the germline V gene (reference sequence). The DNA of the CDR3 is TGTGCCTGGAGTGTTTCAGGGGTTTATAATTCACCCCTCCACTTT. It is translated as CAWSVSGVYNSPLHF.